Listed below are T cell receptor beta chains from one sample, sequenced in a study of blood T cells in healthy people across ages. Each CDR3 protein gets one entry after TCRdb re-called the 5' RACE reads with MiXCR. Among about 1.1 million distinct CDR3 sequences listed, roughly two fifths were seen once. Source material: blood. These receptors were collected from a man aged 18 to 29 in good health. CDR3s include the opening cysteine and the closing phenylalanine or tryptophan. Each record gives: J gene, D gene, CDR3 length, V gene, clone size, CDR3 DNA, CDR3 protein. The D gene is left open where the match is weak. Clone sizes are given selectively: once, few, many, or a class where the clone is expanded.

j_gene: TRBJ2-3; d_gene: TRBD2; len: 16; v_gene: TRBV7-2; abundance: many; CDR3nt: TGTGCCAGCAGCCATACTAGCGGGGGGAGCACAGATACGCAGTATTTT; CDR3aa: CASSHTSGGSTDTQYF
j_gene: TRBJ1-2; d_gene: .; len: 14; v_gene: TRBV5-1; abundance: few; CDR3nt: TGCGCCAGCAATAAGGGAATCCGCAACTATGGCTACACCTTC; CDR3aa: CASNKGIRNYGYTF
j_gene: TRBJ2-5; d_gene: .; len: 13; v_gene: TRBV20-1; abundance: few; CDR3nt: TGCAGTGCTAGAGAGGTGGTAGGGGAGACCCAGTACTTC; CDR3aa: CSAREVVGETQYF
j_gene: TRBJ1-4; d_gene: .; len: 15; v_gene: TRBV12-3/TRBV12-4; abundance: .; CDR3nt: TGTGCCAGCAGGCCGACAGGTCAAACTAATGAAAAACTGTTTTTT; CDR3aa: CASRPTGQTNEKLFF
j_gene: TRBJ2-1; d_gene: .; len: 16; v_gene: TRBV12-3/TRBV12-4; abundance: .; CDR3nt: TGTGCCAGCAGTGCCCCGACTAGGCTCCTGTACAATGAGCAGTTCTTC; CDR3aa: CASSAPTRLLYNEQFF
j_gene: TRBJ1-5; d_gene: TRBD1; len: 14; v_gene: TRBV28; abundance: .; CDR3nt: TGTGCCAGCAGGCGCGGACAGGCCTATCAGCCCCAGCATTTT; CDR3aa: CASRRGQAYQPQHF
j_gene: TRBJ1-2; d_gene: .; len: 14; v_gene: TRBV3-1; abundance: .; CDR3nt: TGTGCCAGCAGCCAGGGGCTGTCTAACTATGGCTACACCTTC; CDR3aa: CASSQGLSNYGYTF
j_gene: TRBJ2-2; d_gene: TRBD2; len: 17; v_gene: TRBV3-1; abundance: few; CDR3nt: TGTGCCAGCAGCCGGACTAGCGGGGGGGCCAACACCGGGGAGCTGTTTTTT; CDR3aa: CASSRTSGGANTGELFF
j_gene: TRBJ1-4; d_gene: .; len: 16; v_gene: TRBV4-2; abundance: .; CDR3nt: TGTGCCAGCAGCCAAGATCTCGCGGGGGCGGGTGAAAAACTGTTTTTT; CDR3aa: CASSQDLAGAGEKLFF
j_gene: TRBJ2-2; d_gene: .; len: 14; v_gene: TRBV6-2/TRBV6-3; abundance: .; CDR3nt: TGTGCCAGCAGCTCAGGGGCGGGCACCGGGGAGCTGTTTTTT; CDR3aa: CASSSGAGTGELFF
j_gene: TRBJ2-2; d_gene: .; len: 14; v_gene: TRBV25-1; abundance: .; CDR3nt: TGTGCCAGCAGTTGGAAAGCGGCAACCGGGGAGCTGTTTTTT; CDR3aa: CASSWKAATGELFF
j_gene: TRBJ1-1; d_gene: .; len: 13; v_gene: TRBV20-1; abundance: .; CDR3nt: TGCAGTGCTAGAAGCAGGGTGGAGACTGAAGCTTTCTTT; CDR3aa: CSARSRVETEAFF
j_gene: TRBJ2-3; d_gene: .; len: 16; v_gene: TRBV7-2; abundance: few; CDR3nt: TGTGCCAGCAGCTTAGCGCTGGGGTCTTGGGCAGATACGCAGTATTTT; CDR3aa: CASSLALGSWADTQYF
j_gene: TRBJ1-2; d_gene: TRBD1; len: 16; v_gene: TRBV20-1; abundance: few; CDR3nt: TGCAGTGCTAGAGATCCGACAGGGGTTCCCTACTATGGCTACACCTTC; CDR3aa: CSARDPTGVPYYGYTF
j_gene: TRBJ1-1; d_gene: TRBD1; len: 13; v_gene: TRBV6-5; abundance: .; CDR3nt: TGTGCCAGCCAACGCAGGGGGGGGACTGAAGCTTTCTTT; CDR3aa: CASQRRGGTEAFF
j_gene: TRBJ2-3; d_gene: TRBD2; len: 15; v_gene: TRBV7-9; abundance: few; CDR3nt: TGTGCCAGCAGCTCCGGACTAGCGGGGGATGATACGCAGTATTTT; CDR3aa: CASSSGLAGDDTQYF
j_gene: TRBJ1-2; d_gene: .; len: 15; v_gene: TRBV27; abundance: .; CDR3nt: TGTGCCAGCAGTTTCTCCCCCCCCCCGACCGCTGGCTACACCTTC; CDR3aa: CASSFSPPPTAGYTF
j_gene: TRBJ2-5; d_gene: TRBD1; len: 16; v_gene: TRBV28; abundance: few; CDR3nt: TGTGCCAGCAGTTTTCCGGGGCAGGGGGCTTGGCAGACCCAGTACTTC; CDR3aa: CASSFPGQGAWQTQYF
j_gene: TRBJ2-6; d_gene: .; len: 12; v_gene: TRBV29-1; abundance: .; CDR3nt: TGCAGCGTTGCATCTGGGGCCAACGTCCTGACTTTC; CDR3aa: CSVASGANVLTF
j_gene: TRBJ2-5; d_gene: TRBD2; len: 15; v_gene: TRBV20-1; abundance: .; CDR3nt: TGCAGTGCTACACTGACTAGCGGGGGGCAAGAGACCCAGTACTTC; CDR3aa: CSATLTSGGQETQYF
j_gene: TRBJ2-1; d_gene: TRBD2; len: 16; v_gene: TRBV6-5; abundance: .; CDR3nt: TGTGCCAGCAGTCCCCTCGGCGGGGGGTTCTACAATGAGCAGTTCTTC; CDR3aa: CASSPLGGGFYNEQFF
j_gene: TRBJ1-5; d_gene: .; len: 15; v_gene: TRBV12-3/TRBV12-4; abundance: .; CDR3nt: TGTGCCAGCAGTATCGGACAGCCGAGCAATCAGCCCCAGCATTTT; CDR3aa: CASSIGQPSNQPQHF
j_gene: TRBJ1-1; d_gene: .; len: 15; v_gene: TRBV6-5; abundance: .; CDR3nt: TGTGCCAGCAGTTACGAGAGCCGGCTAAACACTGAAGCTTTCTTT; CDR3aa: CASSYESRLNTEAFF
j_gene: TRBJ2-4; d_gene: .; len: 12; v_gene: TRBV29-1; abundance: .; CDR3nt: TGCAGCGGACGGTTGACCCGACTAGAGCAGTACTTC; CDR3aa: CSGRLTRLEQYF
j_gene: TRBJ2-2; d_gene: .; len: 13; v_gene: TRBV5-1; abundance: .; CDR3nt: TGCGCCAGCCGCTCTGGCGCCGTTGGGGAGCTGTTTTTT; CDR3aa: CASRSGAVGELFF
j_gene: TRBJ1-2; d_gene: .; len: 14; v_gene: TRBV27; abundance: .; CDR3nt: TGTGCCAGCAGTTTATACGGGGACGGCTATGGCTACACCTTC; CDR3aa: CASSLYGDGYGYTF
j_gene: TRBJ2-3; d_gene: TRBD2; len: 13; v_gene: TRBV7-3; abundance: .; CDR3nt: TGTGCCAGCAGCGGACTAGTCCGAGATACGCAGTATTTT; CDR3aa: CASSGLVRDTQYF
j_gene: TRBJ1-1; d_gene: .; len: 13; v_gene: TRBV18; abundance: .; CDR3nt: TGTGCCAGCTCCTGGCCGGGAAACACTGAAGCTTTCTTT; CDR3aa: CASSWPGNTEAFF
j_gene: TRBJ1-6; d_gene: .; len: 12; v_gene: TRBV2; abundance: .; CDR3nt: TGTGCCAGCAGTGAATCGCGAAGGTCCCTCCACTTT; CDR3aa: CASSESRRSLHF
j_gene: TRBJ2-3; d_gene: TRBD2; len: 16; v_gene: TRBV12-3/TRBV12-4; abundance: few; CDR3nt: TGTGCCAGCAGTTTAGCTCGAGCGGGGACCGCAGATACGCAGTATTTC; CDR3aa: CASSLARAGTADTQYF
j_gene: TRBJ2-5; d_gene: .; len: 14; v_gene: TRBV9; abundance: few; CDR3nt: TGTGCCAGCAGCTCAGGGACCACCCGAGAGACCCAGTACTTC; CDR3aa: CASSSGTTRETQYF
j_gene: TRBJ2-1; d_gene: TRBD2; len: 14; v_gene: TRBV10-3; abundance: few; CDR3nt: TGTGCCATCAGTGAGTCGACTAGCGGGAATGAGCAGTTCTTC; CDR3aa: CAISESTSGNEQFF
j_gene: TRBJ1-2; d_gene: .; len: 16; v_gene: TRBV9; abundance: .; CDR3nt: TGTGCCAGCAGCGCACCCCGCGTGGGAAATCGGGTTGGCTACACCTTC; CDR3aa: CASSAPRVGNRVGYTF
j_gene: TRBJ1-1; d_gene: TRBD1; len: 15; v_gene: TRBV7-6; abundance: .; CDR3nt: TGTGCCAGCAGCCCGTGGACAGGGACACCAACTGAAGCTTTCTTT; CDR3aa: CASSPWTGTPTEAFF
j_gene: TRBJ2-1; d_gene: .; len: 12; v_gene: TRBV9; abundance: .; CDR3nt: TGTGCCAGCAGCGTAGAAGGAGGTGAGCAGTTCTTC; CDR3aa: CASSVEGGEQFF
j_gene: TRBJ1-5; d_gene: .; len: 14; v_gene: TRBV20-1; abundance: .; CDR3nt: TGCAGTGCTGAGCGACCAGAGGAGAATCAGCCCCAGCATTTT; CDR3aa: CSAERPEENQPQHF
j_gene: TRBJ2-5; d_gene: TRBD1; len: 15; v_gene: TRBV20-1; abundance: few; CDR3nt: TGCAGTGCTAGGCCCACAGGGGTACTTTGGCAGACCCAGTACTTC; CDR3aa: CSARPTGVLWQTQYF
j_gene: TRBJ2-3; d_gene: .; len: 16; v_gene: TRBV10-2; abundance: .; CDR3nt: TGCGCCAGCAGTGTCGACCGGGACAATCCCACAGATACGCAGTATTTT; CDR3aa: CASSVDRDNPTDTQYF
j_gene: TRBJ2-7; d_gene: .; len: 15; v_gene: TRBV4-3; abundance: few; CDR3nt: TGCGCCAGCAGCCAAGCGAATCAGGACTCCTACGAGCAGTACTTC; CDR3aa: CASSQANQDSYEQYF
j_gene: TRBJ1-4; d_gene: .; len: 14; v_gene: TRBV20-1; abundance: .; CDR3nt: TGCAGTGCTATTGCCGGCAGGCTTGGAGAAAAACTGTTTTTT; CDR3aa: CSAIAGRLGEKLFF
j_gene: TRBJ1-2; d_gene: .; len: 13; v_gene: TRBV12-3/TRBV12-4; abundance: many; CDR3nt: TGTGCCAGCAGCGACAGGCCCCTCTATGGCTACACCTTC; CDR3aa: CASSDRPLYGYTF
j_gene: TRBJ1-1; d_gene: .; len: 14; v_gene: TRBV20-1; abundance: .; CDR3nt: TGCAGTGCTAGAAGGGCGGCGATGAACACTGAAGCTTTCTTT; CDR3aa: CSARRAAMNTEAFF
j_gene: TRBJ2-1; d_gene: .; len: 14; v_gene: TRBV9; abundance: .; CDR3nt: TGTGCCAGCAGCTCACAGGCGGGGATGAGGGGGCAGTTCTTC; CDR3aa: CASSSQAGMRGQFF
j_gene: TRBJ1-2; d_gene: .; len: 13; v_gene: TRBV27; abundance: once; CDR3nt: TGTGTCAGCAGTGTAGGGCCTCTAGGGTCCTACACCTTC; CDR3aa: CVSSVGPLGSYTF
j_gene: TRBJ2-3; d_gene: TRBD1; len: 14; v_gene: TRBV13; abundance: .; CDR3nt: TGTGCCAGCAGCTTATGGACAGGGGTAGATACGCAGTATTTT; CDR3aa: CASSLWTGVDTQYF
j_gene: TRBJ1-2; d_gene: .; len: 17; v_gene: TRBV28; abundance: few; CDR3nt: TGTGCCAGCTCCCTTCATGGAGACAGGCCGTCTAACTATGGCTACACCTTC; CDR3aa: CASSLHGDRPSNYGYTF
j_gene: TRBJ2-3; d_gene: TRBD2; len: 15; v_gene: TRBV5-6; abundance: .; CDR3nt: TGTGCCAGCAGCCTGAGCTGGGGGGGAAAAGATACGCAGTATTTT; CDR3aa: CASSLSWGGKDTQYF
j_gene: TRBJ2-7; d_gene: TRBD2; len: 15; v_gene: TRBV6-1; abundance: .; CDR3nt: TGTGCCAGCAGTGTGCAAGGGACTAGCTCCTACGAGCAGTACTTC; CDR3aa: CASSVQGTSSYEQYF
j_gene: TRBJ2-3; d_gene: .; len: 15; v_gene: TRBV5-1; abundance: few; CDR3nt: TGCGCCAGCAGCTTGGAGGGGGGTTCCGGAGATACGCAGTATTTT; CDR3aa: CASSLEGGSGDTQYF
j_gene: TRBJ2-2; d_gene: .; len: 13; v_gene: TRBV6-5; abundance: few; CDR3nt: TGTGCCAGCATTGGGAGGAACACCGGGGAGCTGTTTTTT; CDR3aa: CASIGRNTGELFF
j_gene: TRBJ1-2; d_gene: .; len: 14; v_gene: TRBV6-2/TRBV6-3; abundance: .; CDR3nt: TGTGCCAGCAGTTCCGGACAGAGGTCCTATGGCTACACCTTC; CDR3aa: CASSSGQRSYGYTF
j_gene: TRBJ2-1; d_gene: .; len: 15; v_gene: TRBV20-1; abundance: few; CDR3nt: TGCAGTGCTAGAGGGGCCCACAGCCCCTACAATGAGCAGTTCTTC; CDR3aa: CSARGAHSPYNEQFF
j_gene: TRBJ1-4; d_gene: TRBD1; len: 15; v_gene: TRBV27; abundance: few; CDR3nt: TGTGCCAGCAGTTTAATGAGGGACAGTGTGGAAAAACTGTTTTTT; CDR3aa: CASSLMRDSVEKLFF